This T cell receptor (beta chain) was obtained from a study of response to subunit inactivated influenza vaccine. Regarding the study as a whole: Only a handful of new T cells, the authors suggested, are recruited with each seasonal influenza vaccination.

Via MiXCR, TCRdb re-called the RT-PCR reads, giving one row per CDR3 protein. The sample has 710,000 or so distinct CDR3 sequences; roughly 14% are singletons. V was cut by 0 bases and J by 0 bases, with 8 bases left in between. Looked up from germline, CDR1 is LNHNV and CDR2 is YYDKDF (reference sequence). The CDR3 totals 15 residues. This clonotype was seen a few times. Its antigen is not identified. The material was PBMCs from blood, obtained approximately 13 days after vaccination. The source is a man aged 50 or older who received an inactivated influenza vaccine. V usage is TRBV15 and J usage is TRBJ2-5; D gene uncertain. CDR3 nucleotides: TGTGCCACCAGCAGAGATTTCCACAACCAAGAGACCCAGTACTTC. Translated, it gives CATSRDFHNQETQYF.